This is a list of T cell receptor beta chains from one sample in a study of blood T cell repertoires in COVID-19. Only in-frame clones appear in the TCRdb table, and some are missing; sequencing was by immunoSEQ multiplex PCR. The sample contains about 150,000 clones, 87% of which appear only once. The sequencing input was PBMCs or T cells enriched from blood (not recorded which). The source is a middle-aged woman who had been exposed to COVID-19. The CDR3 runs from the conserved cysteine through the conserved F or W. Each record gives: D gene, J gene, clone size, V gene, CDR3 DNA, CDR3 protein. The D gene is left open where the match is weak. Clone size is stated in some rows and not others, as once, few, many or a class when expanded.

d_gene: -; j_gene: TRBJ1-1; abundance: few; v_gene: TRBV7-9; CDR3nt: TGTGCCAGCAGCCATGAGGGAAACACTGAAGCTTTCTTT; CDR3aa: CASSHEGNTEAFF
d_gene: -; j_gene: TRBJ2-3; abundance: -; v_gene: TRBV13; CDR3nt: TGTGCCAGCAGCTTAGAGGGTTGGGACTCCCAGTCAGATACGCAGTATTTT; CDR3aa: CASSLEGWDSQSDTQYF
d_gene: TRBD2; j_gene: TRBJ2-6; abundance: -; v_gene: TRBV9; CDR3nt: TGTGCCAGCAGCGCCGCGGGAGCTGGGGCCAACGTCCTGACTTTC; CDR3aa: CASSAAGAGANVLTF
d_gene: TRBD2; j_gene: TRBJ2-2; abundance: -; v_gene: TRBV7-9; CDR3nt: TGTGCCAGCAGCTTAAACTTGGGCGGGAGAGGGACCGGGGAGCTGTTTTTT; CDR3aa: CASSLNLGGRGTGELFF
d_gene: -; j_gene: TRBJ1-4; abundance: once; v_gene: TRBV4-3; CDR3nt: TGCGCCAGCAGCCATGATAGGGGTGGCGGTGAAAAACTGTTTTTT; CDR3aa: CASSHDRGGGEKLFF
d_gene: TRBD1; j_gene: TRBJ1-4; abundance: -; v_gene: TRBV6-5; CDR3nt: TGTGCCAGCAGGTCCGGAGGACAGGGGGACGAAAAACTGTTTTTT; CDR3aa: CASRSGGQGDEKLFF
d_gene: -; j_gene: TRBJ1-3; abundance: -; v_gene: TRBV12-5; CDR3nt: TGTGCTAGTGGTTTGGTCCCCGGACAGTCTGGAAACACCATATATTTT; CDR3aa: CASGLVPGQSGNTIYF
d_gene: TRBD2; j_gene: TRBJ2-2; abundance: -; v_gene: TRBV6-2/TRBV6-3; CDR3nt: TGTGCCAGCAGCCGGACTAGCAGCGGCACCGGGGAGCTGTTTTTT; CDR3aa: CASSRTSSGTGELFF
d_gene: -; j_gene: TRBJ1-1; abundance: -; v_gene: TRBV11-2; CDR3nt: TGTGCCAGCAGCTTGGGGACAACTAACACTGAAGCTTTCTTT; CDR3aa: CASSLGTTNTEAFF
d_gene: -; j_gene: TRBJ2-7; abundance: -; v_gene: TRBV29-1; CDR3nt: TGCAGCGTTGAACAGTCCTACGAGCAGTACTTC; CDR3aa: CSVEQSYEQYF
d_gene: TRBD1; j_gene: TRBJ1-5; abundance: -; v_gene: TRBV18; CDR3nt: TGTGCCAGCTCACCTCGACCCGGAACAGGGGAGCCCCAGCATTTT; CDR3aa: CASSPRPGTGEPQHF
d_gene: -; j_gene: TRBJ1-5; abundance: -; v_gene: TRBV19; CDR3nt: TGTGCCAGTAGTACAAGGACAGGCAATCAGCCCCAGCATTTT; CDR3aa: CASSTRTGNQPQHF
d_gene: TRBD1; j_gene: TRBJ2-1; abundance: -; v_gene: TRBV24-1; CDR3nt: TGTGCCACCAGTGACCGGACAGGGAGGTCCTACAATGAGCAGTTCTTC; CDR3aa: CATSDRTGRSYNEQFF
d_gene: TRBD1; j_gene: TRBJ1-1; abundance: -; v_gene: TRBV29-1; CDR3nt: TGCAGCGGTTCGGACAGGGAGGTTTTCTTT; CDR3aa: CSGSDREVFF
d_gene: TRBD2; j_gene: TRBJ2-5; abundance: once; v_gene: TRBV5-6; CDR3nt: TGTGCCAGCAGCCGTCCGACTAGCGGGGGTTGGGGGACCCAGTACTTC; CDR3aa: CASSRPTSGGWGTQYF
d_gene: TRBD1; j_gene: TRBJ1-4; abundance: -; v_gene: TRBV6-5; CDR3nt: TGTGCCACCTCCCCTGACGACAGGGATATTGAAAAACTGTTTTTT; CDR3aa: CATSPDDRDIEKLFF
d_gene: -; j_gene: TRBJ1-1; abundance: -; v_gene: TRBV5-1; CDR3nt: TGCGCCAGCAGAGCGGGGGGCGCGAGAAACACTGAAGCTTTCTTT; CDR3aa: CASRAGGARNTEAFF
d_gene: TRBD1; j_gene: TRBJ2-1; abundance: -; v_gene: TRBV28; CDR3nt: TGTGCCAGCAGCTACGGGACAGGTCCCTACAATGAGCAGTTCTTC; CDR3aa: CASSYGTGPYNEQFF
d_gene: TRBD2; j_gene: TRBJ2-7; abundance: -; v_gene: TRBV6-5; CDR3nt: TGTGCCAGCAGTACTAGCGGTGCCTCCTACGAGCAGTACTTC; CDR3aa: CASSTSGASYEQYF
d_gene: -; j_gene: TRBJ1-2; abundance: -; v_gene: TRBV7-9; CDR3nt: TGTGCCAGCAGCGGCCGTCGGACAGCTAACTATGGCTACACCTTC; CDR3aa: CASSGRRTANYGYTF
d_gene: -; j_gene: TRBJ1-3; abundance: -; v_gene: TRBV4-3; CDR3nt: TGCGCCAGCAGCCAAGATGACACGAACGGAAACACCATATATTTT; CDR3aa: CASSQDDTNGNTIYF
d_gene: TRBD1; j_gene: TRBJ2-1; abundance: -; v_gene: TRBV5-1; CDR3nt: TGCGCCAGCAGCTTCGGGCCCGGACAGGGGAAGGATGAGCAGTTCTTC; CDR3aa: CASSFGPGQGKDEQFF
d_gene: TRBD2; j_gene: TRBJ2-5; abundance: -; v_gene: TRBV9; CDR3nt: TGTGCCAGCAGCGAGGGAGGGCTAGCGGGGCCCCAAGAGACCCAGTACTTC; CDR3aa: CASSEGGLAGPQETQYF
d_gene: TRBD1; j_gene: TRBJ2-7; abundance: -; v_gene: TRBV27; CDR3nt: TGTGCCAGCCGCCATCAGGGGGATGCCTACGAGCAGTACTTC; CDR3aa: CASRHQGDAYEQYF
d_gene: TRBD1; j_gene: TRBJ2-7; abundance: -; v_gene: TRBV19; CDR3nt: TGTGCCAGTAGTATAGTGACGGCCGGGACAGGGTCCTACGAGCAGTACTTC; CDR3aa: CASSIVTAGTGSYEQYF
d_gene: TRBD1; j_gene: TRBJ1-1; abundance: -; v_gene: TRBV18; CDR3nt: TGTGCCAGCTCACCTAAGGGGGCTGGTACTGAAGCTTTCTTT; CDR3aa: CASSPKGAGTEAFF
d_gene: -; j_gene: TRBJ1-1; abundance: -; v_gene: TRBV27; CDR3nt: TGTGCCAGCAGTTTATTAGCCAGCCACACTGAAGCTTTCTTT; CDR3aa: CASSLLASHTEAFF
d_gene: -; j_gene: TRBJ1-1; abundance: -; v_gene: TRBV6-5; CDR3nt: TGTGCCAGCACCTTAGACAGCGTGAACACTGAAGCTTTCTTT; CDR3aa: CASTLDSVNTEAFF
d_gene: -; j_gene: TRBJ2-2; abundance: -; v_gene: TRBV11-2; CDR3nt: TGTGCCAGCAGCTTTTACAGGCCAAAGAACACCGGGGAGCTGTTTTTT; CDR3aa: CASSFYRPKNTGELFF
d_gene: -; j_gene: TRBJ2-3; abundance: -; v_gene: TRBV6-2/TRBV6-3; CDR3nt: TGTGCCAGCAGTTTCAGCGACTTATTCACAGATACGCAGTATTTT; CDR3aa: CASSFSDLFTDTQYF
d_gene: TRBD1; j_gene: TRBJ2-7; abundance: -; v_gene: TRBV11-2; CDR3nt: TGTGCCAGCAGCTTAGGGACCCGACAGGGACCCTACGAGCAGTACTTC; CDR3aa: CASSLGTRQGPYEQYF
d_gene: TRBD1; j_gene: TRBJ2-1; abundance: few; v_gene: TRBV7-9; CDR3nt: TGTGCCAGCAGCCTAAACAGGGGGGATGAGCAGTTCTTC; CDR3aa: CASSLNRGDEQFF
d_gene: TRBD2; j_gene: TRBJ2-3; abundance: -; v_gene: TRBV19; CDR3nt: TGTGCCAGTAGTCCTTACGGGCCAGCGGGGCCCACAGATACGCAGTATTTT; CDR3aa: CASSPYGPAGPTDTQYF
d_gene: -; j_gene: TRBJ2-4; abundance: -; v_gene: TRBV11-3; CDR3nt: TGTGCCAGCAGCTCGGCGGGCCTTTTGATGGCCAAAAACATTCAGTACTTC; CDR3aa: CASSSAGLLMAKNIQYF
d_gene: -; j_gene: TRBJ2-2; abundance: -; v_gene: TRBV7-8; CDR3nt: TGTGCCAGCAGCCCGACTAGAGAGGTGGGCGGGGAGCTGTTTTTT; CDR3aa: CASSPTREVGGELFF
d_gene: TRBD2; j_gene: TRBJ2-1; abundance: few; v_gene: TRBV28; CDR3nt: TGTGCCAGCAGTCCCGGGACTAGCGGGTACAATGAGCAGTTCTTC; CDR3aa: CASSPGTSGYNEQFF
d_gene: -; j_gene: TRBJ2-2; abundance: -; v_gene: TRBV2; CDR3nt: TGTGCCAGTTTGGGCCGCACCGGGGAGCTGTTTTTT; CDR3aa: CASLGRTGELFF
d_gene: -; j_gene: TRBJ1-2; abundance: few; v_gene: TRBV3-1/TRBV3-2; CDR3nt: TGTGCCAGCAGCCAAGATCCTGGGGCAGGGTTTATGTCGCCTCACCTATTATTCTATGGCTACACCTTC; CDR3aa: CASSQDPGAGFMSPHLLFYGYTF
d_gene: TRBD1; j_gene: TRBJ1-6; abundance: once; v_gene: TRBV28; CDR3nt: TGTGCCAGCAGTTTGTTGACAGGGGGGGGATCACCCCTCCACTTT; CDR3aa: CASSLLTGGGSPLHF
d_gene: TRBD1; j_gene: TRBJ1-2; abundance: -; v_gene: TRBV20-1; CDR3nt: TGCAGTGCTGGCGACAGGGGAGGCTACACCTTC; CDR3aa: CSAGDRGGYTF
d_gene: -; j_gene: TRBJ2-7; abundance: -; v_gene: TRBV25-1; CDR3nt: TGTGCCAGCAGTGACGGTTACGAGCAGTACTTC; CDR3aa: CASSDGYEQYF
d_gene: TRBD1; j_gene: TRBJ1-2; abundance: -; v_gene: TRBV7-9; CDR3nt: TGTGCCAGCAGCTTAGGGACAGGGGACGGCTACACCTTC; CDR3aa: CASSLGTGDGYTF
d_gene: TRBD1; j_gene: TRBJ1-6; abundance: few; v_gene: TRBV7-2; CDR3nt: TGTGCCAGCAGCCCTCCGGGACAGAGGAATTCACCCCTCCACTTT; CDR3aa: CASSPPGQRNSPLHF
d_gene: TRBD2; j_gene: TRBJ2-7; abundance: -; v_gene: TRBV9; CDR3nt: TGTGCCAGCAGCCCCTCTAGCGGCACCTACGAGCAGTACTTC; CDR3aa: CASSPSSGTYEQYF
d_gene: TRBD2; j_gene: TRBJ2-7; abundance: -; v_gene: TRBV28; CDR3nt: TGTGCCAGCAGTTCCCGACGGGAGGTCGGTTACGAGCAGTACTTC; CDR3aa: CASSSRREVGYEQYF
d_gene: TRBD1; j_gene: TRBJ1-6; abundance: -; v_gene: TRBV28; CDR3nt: TGTGCCAGCAAAGCGGGGACAGGGGGTTATTCACCCCTCCACTTT; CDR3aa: CASKAGTGGYSPLHF
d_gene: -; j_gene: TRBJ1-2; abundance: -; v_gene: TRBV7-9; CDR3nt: TGTGCCAGCAGCCTTGGACTGCTCTATGGCTACACCTTC; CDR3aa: CASSLGLLYGYTF
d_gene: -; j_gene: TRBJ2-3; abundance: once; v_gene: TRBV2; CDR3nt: TGTGCCCCCCCCAGGGGCGGAGTTACAGATACGCAGTATTTT; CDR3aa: CAPPRGGVTDTQYF
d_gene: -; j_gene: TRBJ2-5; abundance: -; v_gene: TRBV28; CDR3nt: TGTGCCAGCGGAATATGGGCAGAAGAGACCCAGTACTTC; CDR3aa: CASGIWAEETQYF
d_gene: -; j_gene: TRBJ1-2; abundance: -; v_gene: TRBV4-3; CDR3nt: TGCGCCAGCAGCAGGGGCAGCTCCTCTCAGTATGGCTACACCTTC; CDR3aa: CASSRGSSSQYGYTF
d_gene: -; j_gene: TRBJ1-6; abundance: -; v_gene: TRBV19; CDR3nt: TGTGCCAGTAGTATATCCGGTCCCAATTCACCCCTCCACTTT; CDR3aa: CASSISGPNSPLHF
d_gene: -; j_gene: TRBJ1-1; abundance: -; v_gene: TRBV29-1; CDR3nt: TGCAGCGTTGAAAAGGGGCGGGGGGGGAAGAATTCTGAAGCTTTCTTT; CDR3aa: CSVEKGRGGKNSEAFF
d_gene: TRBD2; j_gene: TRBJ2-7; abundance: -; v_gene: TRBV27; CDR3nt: TGTGCCAGCAGTTACACTAGCGGAGCCTACGAGCAGTACTTC; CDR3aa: CASSYTSGAYEQYF
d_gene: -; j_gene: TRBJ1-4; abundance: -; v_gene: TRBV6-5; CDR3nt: TGTGCCACCAATCGGAGGGGAACAACTAATGAAAAACTGTTTTTT; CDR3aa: CATNRRGTTNEKLFF
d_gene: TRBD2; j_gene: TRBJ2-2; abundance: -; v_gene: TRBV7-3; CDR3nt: TGTGCCAGCAGCCTAACTAGCGGGATGAACACCGGGGAGCTGTTTTTT; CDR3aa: CASSLTSGMNTGELFF